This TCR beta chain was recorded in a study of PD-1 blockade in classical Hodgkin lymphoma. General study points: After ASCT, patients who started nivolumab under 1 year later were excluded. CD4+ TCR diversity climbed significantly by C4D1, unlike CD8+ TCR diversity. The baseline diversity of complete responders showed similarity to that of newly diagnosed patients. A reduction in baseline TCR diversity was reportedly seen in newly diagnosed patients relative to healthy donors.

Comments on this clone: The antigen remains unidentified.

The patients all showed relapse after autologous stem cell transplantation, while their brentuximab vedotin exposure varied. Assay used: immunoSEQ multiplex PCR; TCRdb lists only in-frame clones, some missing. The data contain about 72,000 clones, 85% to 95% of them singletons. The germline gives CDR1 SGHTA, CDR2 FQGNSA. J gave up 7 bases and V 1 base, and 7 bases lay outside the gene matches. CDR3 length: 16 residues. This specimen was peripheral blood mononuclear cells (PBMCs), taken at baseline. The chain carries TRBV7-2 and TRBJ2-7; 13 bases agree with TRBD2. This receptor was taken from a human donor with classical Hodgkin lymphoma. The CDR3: CASSLEFGLAGDEQYF. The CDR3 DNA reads TGTGCCAGCAGCTTAGAATTCGGACTAGCGGGAGATGAGCAGTACTTC.